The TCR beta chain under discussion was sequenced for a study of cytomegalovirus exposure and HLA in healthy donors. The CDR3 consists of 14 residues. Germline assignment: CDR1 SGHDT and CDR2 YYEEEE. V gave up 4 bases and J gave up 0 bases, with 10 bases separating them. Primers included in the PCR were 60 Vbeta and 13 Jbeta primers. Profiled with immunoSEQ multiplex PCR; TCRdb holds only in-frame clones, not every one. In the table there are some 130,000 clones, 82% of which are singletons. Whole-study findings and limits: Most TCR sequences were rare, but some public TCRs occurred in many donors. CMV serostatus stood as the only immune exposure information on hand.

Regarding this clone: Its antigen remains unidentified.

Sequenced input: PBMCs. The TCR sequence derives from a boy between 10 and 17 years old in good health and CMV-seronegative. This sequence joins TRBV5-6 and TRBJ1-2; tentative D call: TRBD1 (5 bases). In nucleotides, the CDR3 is TGTGCCAGCAGCCCAGGGCCGGCTAACTATGGCTACACCTTC. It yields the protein CASSPGPANYGYTF.